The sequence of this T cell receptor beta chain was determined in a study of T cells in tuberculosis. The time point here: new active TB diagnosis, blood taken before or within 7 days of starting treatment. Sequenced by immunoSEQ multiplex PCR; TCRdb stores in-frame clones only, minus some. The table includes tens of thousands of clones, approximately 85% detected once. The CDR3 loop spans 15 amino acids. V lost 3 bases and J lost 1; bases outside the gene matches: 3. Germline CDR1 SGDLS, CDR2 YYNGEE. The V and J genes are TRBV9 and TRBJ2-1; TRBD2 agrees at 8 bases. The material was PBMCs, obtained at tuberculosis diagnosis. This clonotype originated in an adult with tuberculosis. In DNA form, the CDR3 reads TGTGCCAGCAGCGCTAGCGGGCTTTCCTACAATGAGCAGTTCTTC. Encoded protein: CASSASGLSYNEQFF.